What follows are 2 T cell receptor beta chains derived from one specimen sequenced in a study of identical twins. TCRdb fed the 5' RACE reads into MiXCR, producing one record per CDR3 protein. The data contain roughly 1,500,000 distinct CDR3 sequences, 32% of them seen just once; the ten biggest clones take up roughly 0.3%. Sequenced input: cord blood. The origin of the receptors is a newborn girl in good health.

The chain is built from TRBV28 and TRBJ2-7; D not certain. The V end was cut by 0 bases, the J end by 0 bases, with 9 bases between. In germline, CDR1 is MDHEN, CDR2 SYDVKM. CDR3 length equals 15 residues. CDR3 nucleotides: TGTGCCAGCAGTTTATGGAGCGCCAGCTCCTACGAGCAGTACTTC. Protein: CASSLWSASSYEQYF.

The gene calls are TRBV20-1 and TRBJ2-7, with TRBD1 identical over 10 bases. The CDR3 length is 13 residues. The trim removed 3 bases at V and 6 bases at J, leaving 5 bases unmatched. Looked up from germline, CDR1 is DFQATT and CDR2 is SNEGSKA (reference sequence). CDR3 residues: CSASIRTGGEQYF. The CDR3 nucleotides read TGCAGTGCTAGCATAAGGACAGGGGGCGAGCAGTACTTC.